The rows below give T cell receptor beta chains drawn from one sample of a study of T cell responses to AZD1222 COVID-19 vaccine. The data were produced by immunoSEQ multiplex PCR, yet TCRdb's version contains in-frame clones alone and is incomplete. The data contain 100,000 to 130,000 clones, just over 85% of them seen just once; the ten biggest clones take up around 3.2%. The specimen comprised peripheral blood, sampled on day 0 of AZD1222 vaccination. The receptors were sampled from an adult in good health. The conserved cysteine and the conserved F or W are not part of the CDR3 here.

J gene,V gene,CDR3 protein
TRBJ2-1,TRBV5-4,ASSSPGTSVNEQF
TRBJ1-2,TRBV5-1,ASSPAGRGYT
TRBJ1-5,TRBV20-1,SASNRAQPQH
TRBJ1-2,TRBV9,ASNEGRGASGYT
TRBJ1-5,TRBV4-1,ASSQTGDNQYQPQH
TRBJ2-5,TRBV5-5,ASSQGLEETQY
TRBJ2-7,TRBV18,ASSPRDSSYEQY
TRBJ2-2,TRBV11-2,ASSLRGSGNTGELF
TRBJ1-1,TRBV5-4,ASSSPVRNTEAF
TRBJ2-5,TRBV24-1,ATSDTGGLETQY
TRBJ2-1,TRBV10-3,AIRGLAGGEHEQF
TRBJ2-2,TRBV3-1/TRBV3-2,ASSQQGPGELF